This TCR beta chain was identified in a study of T-cell reconstitution after alpha-beta-depleted transplantation in children. Study-wide results and limits: Reports say that about two months after transplant, the alpha-beta T cells came out of several hundred graft clones that had expanded. Some patients' high day-60 TCRbeta diversity was attributed to recipient cells surviving conditioning. Most T-cell counts and diversity one year after the transplant came from T cells that were newly produced.

CDR1 and CDR2 (germline): DFQATT, SNEGSKA (reference sequence). The CDR3 spans 14 residues. Trimming cost V 3 bases and J 5 bases; bases outside gene matches: 9. The sample holds a few counts of this clonotype. The antigen is undetermined. The TCRbeta library incorporated unique molecular identifiers. TCRdb re-derived calls from the PCR reads in MiXCR, one entry per CDR3 protein. The data contain some 200,000 distinct CDR3 sequences, around 7.7% of them singletons. This specimen consisted of PBMCs, mostly from graft donor cells, obtained 360 days after TCRalphabeta/CD19-depleted stem cell transplant. The V gene is TRBV20-1, the J gene TRBJ1-2; 7 bases line up with TRBD1. The TCR comes from a male patient under 10 years old who had a stem cell transplant for acute myeloid leukemia, so the T cells may come from the graft donor. In DNA form, the CDR3 reads TGCAGTGCTAGGGTTCCCGACAGGGTTTATGGCTACACCTTC. Its translation: CSARVPDRVYGYTF.